This record looks at one T cell receptor beta chain sequence and its context. Its antigen is unknown. This entry belongs to a study of T-cell reconstitution after alpha-beta-depleted transplantation in children. Findings and caveats of the study: There were reportedly several hundred expanded graft clones from which alpha-beta T cells came about two months after transplant. Some patients owed their high day-60 TCRbeta diversity to surviving recipient T cells and thymic progenitors. A year post-transplant, T-cell counts and diversity derived mostly from newly produced T cells.

Unique molecular identifiers were incorporated during preparation of the TCRbeta library. TCRdb reprocessed the PCR reads via MiXCR and lists one record per CDR3 protein. The sample contains around 270,000 distinct CDR3 sequences, roughly a tenth of which appear only once. The CDR3 contains 17 residues. The chain uses TRBV21-1 and TRBJ2-5; TRBD2 reflects the table's D call only, with no check against the DNA. TRBV21-1 is termed a pseudogene. Specimen: PBMCs, collected before TCRalphabeta/CD19-depleted stem cell transplant. The receptor comes from a boy under two years old with acute myeloid leukemia, due to receive a stem cell transplant. Here the CDR3 reads CASVTSGGAPYQETQYF. DNA for the CDR3: TGTGCCAGCGTGACTAGCGGGGGGGCCCCGTACCAAGAGACCCAGTACTTC.